This T cell receptor (beta chain) emerged from a study of blood T cell repertoires in COVID-19. Study details: From T cells, B-cell-depleted T cells, or PBMCs came the material, which was cDNA or gDNA.

This clone was seen once. Some clones are missing from TCRdb's copy, which holds only in-frame ones; the method was immunoSEQ multiplex PCR. The table shows 95,000 to 110,000 clones, with around nine tenths occurring only once. Germline CDR1 MNHGY, CDR2 SVAAGI. CDR3 length: 16 residues. V lost 6 bases and J lost 3; bases outside the gene matches: 9. Sequenced material: peripheral blood. The chain combines TRBV6-9 with TRBJ2-2; TRBD2 matches 8 bases. The sequence derives from a woman older than 75 in a cohort sampled during active COVID-19. The CDR3 nucleotides are TGTGCCAGCAGAACCGGGACTAGAGAAGACACCGGGGAGCTGTTTTTT. Translation gives CASRTGTREDTGELFF.